This T cell receptor (beta chain) stems from a study of blood T cell repertoires in COVID-19. The overall study: Nucleic acid was either cDNA or gDNA, and it came from T cells, B-cell-depleted T cells, or PBMCs.

The CDR3 is 13 amino acids. Trimming took 4 bases from V and 4 from J, leaving 11 bases between them. Germline-derived CDR1 and CDR2 are SQVTM and ANQGSEA. Libraries were prepared by immunoSEQ multiplex PCR; TCRdb keeps only in-frame clonotypes and omits some of them. The table has under 200,000 clones, roughly 90% seen once; the top ten hold 0.45% to 0.65%. V gene TRBV29-1 combines with J gene TRBJ1-5, with D tentatively TRBD1 (5 bases). This clonotype was sampled from a man in his forties or fifties with acute or convalescent COVID-19. Source material: peripheral blood. The CDR3 protein is CSVATDPNQPQHF. Here the CDR3 DNA reads TGCAGCGTTGCGACAGATCCAAATCAGCCCCAGCATTTT.